The 17 T cell receptor beta chains given below trace back to one sample, sequenced in a study of T cell responses to AZD1222 COVID-19 vaccine. TCRdb keeps only in-frame clones here, not all; method: immunoSEQ multiplex PCR. The repertoire holds more than 95,000 clones, roughly 93% seen once, with about 5% in the top ten. The sequenced sample was peripheral blood, obtained on day 0 of AZD1222 vaccination. All receptors come from an adult in good health.

The chain carries TRBV7-3 and TRBJ2-7; 9 bases map to TRBD2. CDR1 and CDR2 (germline): SGHTA, FQGTGA. CDR3 length: 15 amino acids. With 1 base clipped from V and 5 bases from J, the junction kept 6 bases outside the gene matches. CDR3 nucleotides: TGTGCCAGCAGCTTAATAGGTAGCGGGAGAGACGAGCAGTACTTC. Protein: CASSLIGSGRDEQYF. The complete variable domain, with remaining parts taken from reference TRBV7-3 and TRBJ2-7, reads GAGVSQTPSNKVTEKGKYVELRCDPISGHTALYWYRQSLGQGPEFLIYFQGTGAADDSGLPNDRFFAVRPEGSVSTLKIQRTERGDSAVYLCASSLIGSGRDEQYFGPGTRLTVT.

CDR3: CASSFSGNTEAFF. In nucleotides, the CDR3 is TGTGCCAGCAGCTTTAGCGGGAACACTGAAGCTTTCTTT. The chain is built from TRBV11-3 and TRBJ1-1; D is undetermined. This CDR3 comprises 13 residues. Germline V gene data show CDR1 as SGHNT and CDR2 as YENEEA. The ends were cut back, 3 bases at V and 1 base at J, with 6 bases in the middle.

V is TRBV2 and J is TRBJ2-6, with D perhaps matching TRBD2 (5 bases). The CDR3 spans 16 residues. V was cut by 8 bases and J by 1 base, with 15 bases left in between. Germline assignment: CDR1 SNHLY and CDR2 FYNNEI. The CDR3 DNA reads TGTGCCAGCTCCGGGGTGTCGATTTCTGGGGCCAACGTCCTGACTTTC. Translating gives CASSGVSISGANVLTF. Full variable domain (remainder filled in from reference TRBV2 and TRBJ2-6): EPEVTQTPSHQVTQMGQEVILRCVPISNHLYFYWYRQILGQKVEFLVSFYNNEISEKSEIFDDQFSVERPDGSNFTLKIRSTKLEDSAMYFCASSGVSISGANVLTFGAGSRLTVL.

The CDR3 region has the DNA TGTGCCAGCAGCTTAACGGGACAGGGAACCGGGGAGCTGTTTTTT. This translates into CASSLTGQGTGELFF. The chain joins TRBV7-3 to TRBJ2-2; the match to TRBD1 covers 9 bases. Looked up from germline, CDR1 is SGHTA and CDR2 is FQGTGA. V shed 0 bases, J shed 5 bases, and the junction held 1 base outside the gene matches. This CDR3 is 15 amino acids long.

V usage is TRBV19 and J usage is TRBJ2-7, with D possibly TRBD2 on 6 matching bases. This CDR3 contains 14 residues. The V gene lost 3 bases and the J gene lost 4 bases, with 13 bases spanning the gap. Per the germline V gene, CDR1 is LNHDA and CDR2 is SQIVND (reference sequence). CDR3 sequence reads: CASSIATGGYEQYF. The CDR3 bases are TGTGCCAGTAGTATTGCTACCGGGGGATACGAGCAGTACTTC.

This clone has just one count. The chain employs TRBV15 and TRBJ2-2; TRBD1 might be the D (5 bases). Trimming shortened V by 1 base and J by 1 base, and 7 bases separated the two germline ends. Germline CDR1 and CDR2: LNHNV and YYDKDF (reference sequence). The CDR3 is made up of 15 amino acids. The CDR3 here is CATSRGGQNTGELFF. CDR3 sequence (DNA): TGTGCCACCAGCAGAGGGGGCCAGAACACCGGGGAGCTGTTTTTT.

The CDR3, as DNA: TGTGCCAGCTCACCACCCGGAACTAGCCGAGGCGAGGAGACCCAGTACTTC. Encoded protein: CASSPPGTSRGEETQYF. V and J are TRBV18 and TRBJ2-5; a weak D match, TRBD2 (6 bases). Trimming took 0 bases from V and 5 from J, leaving 19 bases between them. CDR1 KGHSH and CDR2 LQKENI come from the germline V gene. This CDR3 is 17 amino acids long.

The V and J genes are TRBV5-8 and TRBJ2-7, with no clear D. Germline assignment: CDR1 SGHTS and CDR2 YDEGEE. CDR3 length: 13 amino acids. Trimming took off 1 base at V and 3 bases at J, with 8 bases between the two ends. CDR3 sequence reads: CASSLRSGYEQYF. CDR3 in DNA: TGTGCCAGCAGCTTGAGGTCGGGCTACGAGCAGTACTTC.

The chain couples TRBV11-3 to TRBJ2-7; 7 bases are shared with TRBD1. This CDR3 spans 15 amino acids. Per the germline V gene, CDR1 is SGHNT and CDR2 is YENEEA. The J segment lost 0 bases and the V segment lost 5 bases, leaving 7 bases of the junction unmatched. The CDR3 bases are TGTGCCAGCAGCCAGCTAGGACAGGCCTCCTACGAGCAGTACTTC. This gives the protein CASSQLGQASYEQYF.

The chain joins TRBV12-1 to TRBJ2-3; the table's D call, TRBD2, was not checked against the DNA. TRBV12-1 is termed a pseudogene. CDR3 length: 16 amino acids. The CDR3 DNA sequence: TGTGCCAGCAGCTTTACCGAGGGCCGTCGCACAGATACGCAGTATTTT. It is translated as CASSFTEGRRTDTQYF.

This clone showed up just once. This chain uses TRBV19 with TRBJ2-7; D might be TRBD2 (6 bases). V dropped 6 bases and J dropped 7 bases, with 16 bases sitting between them. Looked up from germline, CDR1 is LNHDA and CDR2 is SQIVND (reference sequence). The CDR3 extends over 13 amino acids. The CDR3 here is CASRSSGKEEQYF. CDR3 sequence (DNA): TGTGCCAGTAGGAGTAGCGGAAAAGAGGAGCAGTACTTC.

The chain couples TRBV18 to TRBJ1-1; 7 nucleotides align to TRBD1. There are 15 residues in the CDR3. CDR1 and CDR2 from the germline V gene are KGHSH and LQKENI. Trimming removed 3 bases from V and 5 bases from J; junction bases left unmatched: 9. The DNA of the CDR3 is TGTGCCAGCTCACCCGGATCAACAGGGGTGACTGAAGCTTTCTTT. Protein product: CASSPGSTGVTEAFF.

The V gene is TRBV11-3, the J gene TRBJ2-3; no clear D. Germline V lookup: CDR1 SGHNT, CDR2 YENEEA. This CDR3 region has 13 residues. Trimming removed 1 base from V and 1 base from J, with 3 bases in between. CDR3 amino acids: CASSLGGTDTQYF. The CDR3 DNA reads as TGTGCCAGCAGCTTAGGAGGCACAGATACGCAGTATTTT.

V usage is TRBV2 and J usage is TRBJ1-5, with D perhaps TRBD1 (5 bases). V was pared by 4 bases and J by 7 bases, with 14 bases between. The germline gives CDR1 SNHLY, CDR2 FYNNEI. CDR3 size: 14 residues. This CDR3 is CASSAAAGRQPQHF. Here the CDR3 DNA reads TGTGCCAGCAGTGCCGCCGCGGGGCGACAGCCCCAGCATTTT.

In its sample, this clone was seen once. The chain uses TRBV12-3 or TRBV12-4 and TRBJ2-7; TRBD2 might be the D (6 bases). The CDR3 extends over 11 amino acids. V lost 8 bases to trimming and J lost 5 bases, with 10 bases between them. The CDR3 loop is CASGGSNEQYF. CDR3 nucleotides: TGTGCCAGCGGGGGGTCCAACGAGCAGTACTTC.

The gene calls are TRBV18 and TRBJ2-2; unclear D gene. The V end was cut by 2 bases, the J end by 8 bases, with 6 bases between. The V gene's germline CDR1 is KGHSH and CDR2 LQKENI. The CDR3 is made up of 12 amino acids. CDR3 in amino acids: CASSPRSGELFF. The CDR3 DNA is TGTGCCAGCTCACCAAGATCTGGGGAGCTGTTTTTT.

The V gene is TRBV19, the J gene TRBJ1-5, with 7 nucleotides matching TRBD1. The CDR3 runs to 16 residues. Per germline, CDR1 LNHDA and CDR2 SQIVND (reference sequence). J gave up 1 base and V 1 base, and 4 bases lay outside the gene matches. The CDR3 coding sequence is TGTGCCAGTAGTATAGTTGGCAGGGGGAGCAATCAGCCCCAGCATTTT. Translating it yields CASSIVGRGSNQPQHF.